A single sample gave rise to the 18 T cell receptor beta chains below, sequenced in a study of T-cell reconstitution after alpha-beta-depleted transplantation in children. Library preparation (for TCRbeta) was performed with unique molecular identifiers. From the PCR reads, TCRdb called clonotypes with MiXCR, one entry per CDR3 protein. The profile shows tens of thousands of distinct CDR3 sequences, approximately 18% of them singletons. The material sequenced was PBMCs, mostly from graft donor cells, taken 360 days after TCRalphabeta/CD19-depleted stem cell transplant. The receptor source for this set is a male patient between 2 and 10 years old who had a stem cell transplant for acute lymphoblastic leukemia, so the T cells may come from the graft donor.

The rearrangement uses TRBV5-1 and TRBJ2-5; 8 nucleotides line up with TRBD1. Germline V CDR1 and CDR2: SGHRS, YFSETQ. The CDR3 runs 13 residues. Trimming took 6 bases from V and 5 from J; bases not matched to a gene: 6. The CDR3: CASTTGAGETQYF. Here the CDR3 DNA reads TGCGCCAGCACGACAGGGGCGGGCGAGACCCAGTACTTC.

This clonotype occurred a few times. The V gene is TRBV11-2, the J gene TRBJ2-1; no clear D. This CDR3 spans 11 amino acids. CDR1 SGHAT and CDR2 FQNNGV come from the germline V gene. Trimming shortened V by 1 base and J by 15 bases, and 10 bases separated the two germline ends. The CDR3 loop is CASSLGQVPFF. The CDR3 nucleotides are TGTGCCAGCAGCTTAGGGCAGGTGCCGTTCTTC. Full variable domain (missing parts from reference TRBV11-2 and TRBJ2-1): EAGVAQSPRYKIIEKRQSVAFWCNPISGHATLYWYQQILGQGPKLLIQFQNNGVVDDSQLPKDRFSAERLKGVDSTLKIQPAKLEDSAVYLCASSLGQVPFFGPGTRLTVL.

The chain joins TRBV7-2 to TRBJ2-3; TRBD2 aligns across 14 bases. The CDR3 extends over 14 amino acids. After removal of 6 bases from V and 13 bases from J, the junction contained 9 bases not matched to a gene. CDR1 and CDR2 from the germline V gene are SGHTA and FQGNSA. This chain's CDR3 is CASRVTSGRVREYF. The CDR3 DNA reads as TGTGCCAGCAGAGTGACTAGCGGGAGGGTACGGGAGTATTTT.

This sequence joins TRBV16 and TRBJ2-7; maybe TRBD1 (5 bases). This CDR3 is 14 amino acids long. CDR1 and CDR2 (germline): KGHSY, FQNENV. Trimming took 0 bases from V and 5 from J, leaving 11 bases between them. CDR3 protein: CASSQSTRANEQYF. In DNA form, the CDR3 reads TGTGCCAGCAGCCAATCAACCAGGGCGAACGAGCAGTACTTC. Filled out from reference TRBV16 and TRBJ2-7, the complete variable domain reads GEEVAQTPKHLVRGEGQKAKLYCAPIKGHSYVFWYQQVLKNEFKFLISFQNENVFDETGMPKERFSAKCLPNSPCSLEIQATKLEDSAVYFCASSQSTRANEQYFGPGTRLTVT.

This clonotype has only one observation. V and J are TRBV11-2 and TRBJ2-1; 11 nucleotides match TRBD2. Germline CDR1 reads SGHAT; CDR2 reads FQNNGV. V was pared by 4 bases and J by 7 bases, with 18 bases of the junction left unmatched. The CDR3 length is 19 residues. The CDR3 bases are TGTGCCAGCAGCTCCATCCTAGTCCGACTAGCGGGAACGGGGAATGAGCAGTTCTTC. This codes for CASSSILVRLAGTGNEQFF.

The rearrangement uses TRBV10-3 and TRBJ2-7, with 7 bases fitting TRBD1. The germline gives CDR1 ENHRY, CDR2 SYGVKD. The J segment lost 3 bases and the V segment lost 2 bases, leaving 7 bases of the junction unmatched. This CDR3 contains 15 residues. CDR3: CAISEHRDSFYEQYF. CDR3 coding DNA: TGTGCCATCAGTGAGCACCGGGACAGCTTCTACGAGCAGTACTTC.

The V gene is TRBV11-3, the J gene TRBJ1-5, with 8 bases identical to TRBD1. V lost 6 bases, J lost 1 base, and 11 bases stayed unmatched. Germline lookup yields CDR1 SGHNT and CDR2 YENEEA. The CDR3 totals 17 residues. CDR3 nucleotide sequence: TGTGCCAGCAGGCAGGGGGCGGCGTTGAGGAGCAATCAGCCCCAGCATTTT. Protein: CASRQGAALRSNQPQHF. The variable domain in full, completed from reference TRBV11-3 and TRBJ1-5, reads EAGVVQSPRYKIIEKKQPVAFWCNPISGHNTLYWYLQNLGQGPELLIRYENEEAVDDSQLPKDRFSAERLKGVDSTLKIQPAELGDSAVYLCASRQGAALRSNQPQHFGDGTRLSIL.

In its sample, this clonotype was seen a few times. The chain is built from TRBV12-5 and TRBJ1-4; 7 bases match TRBD1. This CDR3 spans 13 amino acids. Germline loops: CDR1 LGHNT, CDR2 FRNRAP. The junction had 7 bases not matched to a gene; V was cut back by 4 bases and J by 11 bases. This chain's CDR3 is CASGWADREKLFF. CDR3 nucleotides: TGTGCTAGTGGTTGGGCCGACAGGGAGAAACTGTTTTTT.

The gene calls are TRBV5-1 and TRBJ2-7; D possibly corresponds to TRBD2 (5 bases). Per the germline V gene, CDR1 is SGHRS and CDR2 is YFSETQ. V was shortened by 4 bases and J by 5 bases, with 16 bases between the two germline ends. The CDR3 is 14 amino acids. The CDR3 DNA reads as TGCGCCAGCAGCCACCCTTCTAGCCATGACGAGCAGTACTTC. Residues: CASSHPSSHDEQYF.

This rearrangement joins TRBV6-5 to TRBJ2-4; D not resolved. Trimming pared 4 bases from V and 2 bases from J, leaving 12 bases between. This CDR3 region has 15 residues. Germline values: CDR1 MNHEY, CDR2 SVGAGI. CDR3 sequence reads: CASSLDTFSKNIQYF. Written as DNA, the CDR3 is TGTGCCAGCAGTTTAGACACCTTTTCCAAAAACATTCAGTACTTC.

This rearrangement joins TRBV5-1 to TRBJ2-1; 8 bases agree with TRBD2. Germline trimming cut 4 bases from V and 5 bases from J; bases unmatched to any gene: 20. Germline V gene sequence: CDR1 SGHRS, CDR2 YFSETQ. The CDR3 covers 19 residues. CDR3 protein: CASSVGTPGLVGGDNEQFF. The CDR3 coding sequence is TGCGCCAGCAGCGTTGGGACCCCGGGACTAGTCGGGGGGGACAATGAGCAGTTCTTC.

This chain connects TRBV27 to TRBJ2-7; D possibly corresponds to TRBD2 (6 bases). CDR3 size: 16 residues. The ends were cut back, 3 bases at V and 3 bases at J, with 18 bases in the middle. CDR1 is MNHEY, CDR2 SMNVEV, per germline (reference sequence). The CDR3 here is CASSFFLGASVYEQYF. The CDR3 DNA is TGTGCCAGCAGTTTTTTCCTCGGGGCTAGCGTCTACGAGCAGTACTTC.

This clonotype was recorded at least ten times. V gene TRBV6-5 combines with J gene TRBJ1-4, with D hard to call. Germline loops: CDR1 MNHEY, CDR2 SVGAGI. Trimming removed 2 bases from V and 0 bases from J, with 7 bases in between. CDR3 length: 15 residues. The DNA of the CDR3 is TGTGCCAGCAGTTACGAGGTAGCAACTAATGAAAAACTGTTTTTT. The encoded protein is CASSYEVATNEKLFF.

This clonotype was seen a few times. This chain joins TRBV9 and TRBJ1-6; D not certain. CDR1 SGDLS and CDR2 YYNGEE come from the germline V gene. V was pared by 0 bases and J by 8 bases, with 6 bases between. The CDR3 covers 13 residues. As DNA, the CDR3 is TGTGCCAGCAGCGTAGGCATGGATTCACCCCTCCACTTT. Encoded protein: CASSVGMDSPLHF.

In this sample, this clonotype turned up many times. This chain joins TRBV5-1 and TRBJ2-1; 10 nucleotides agree with TRBD2. CDR3 length: 16 amino acids. Germline CDR1 is SGHRS and CDR2 is YFSETQ. J gave up 5 bases and V 3 bases, and 8 bases lay outside the gene matches. The CDR3 DNA follows: TGCGCCAGCAGCTGGGGAGCGGGAGGGCCTAACAATGAGCAGTTCTTC. This translates into CASSWGAGGPNNEQFF.

This clonotype was counted between two and nine times. The chain joins TRBV29-1 to TRBJ2-1, with D perhaps TRBD2 (6 bases). Looked up from germline, CDR1 is SQVTM and CDR2 is ANQGSEA. The V gene lost 4 bases and the J gene lost 7 bases, with 20 bases spanning the gap. The CDR3 sequence is 15 residues long. The DNA for the CDR3 is TGCAGCGTTGGAGGTTCGGGGGTCATGAGGAATGAGCAGTTCTTC. Translating gives CSVGGSGVMRNEQFF.

This clonotype has just a few counts. The V and J genes are TRBV5-1 and TRBJ2-1, with 8 bases that match TRBD2. V was clipped by 1 base and J by 5 bases; unmatched bases: 8. This CDR3 spans 16 amino acids. Per germline, CDR1 SGHRS and CDR2 YFSETQ. The CDR3 here is CASSLLGLGTHNEQFF. The CDR3 nucleotides are TGCGCCAGCAGCTTGCTGGGACTAGGGACTCACAATGAGCAGTTCTTC.

This clonotype was observed a handful of times. The CDR3, as DNA: TGCGCCAGCACCCAATATACAGGGAGAGCCCAAGAGACCCAGTACTTC. This gives the protein CASTQYTGRAQETQYF. The V call is TRBV5-1, the J call TRBJ2-5; D possibly corresponds to TRBD1 (6 bases). With 6 bases removed from V and 1 base from J, the gap between germline ends came to 19 bases. The CDR3 extends over 16 amino acids. Looked up from germline, CDR1 is SGHRS and CDR2 is YFSETQ.